The T cell receptor (beta chain) described here comes from a study of T cell responses to AZD1222 COVID-19 vaccine. Notes on the study in general: Nearly half of unique spike-specific TCRs reportedly avoided B.1.351 and B.1.1.7 mutated regions.

The CDR3 covers 14 residues. V was trimmed by 0 bases and J by 3 bases, leaving 9 bases between them. CDR1 is MNHEY and CDR2 is SMNVEV in the germline V gene (reference sequence). Of note for this clone: Its target is unknown.

Some clones are missing from TCRdb's copy, which holds only in-frame ones; the method was immunoSEQ multiplex PCR. The repertoire consists of about 130,000 clones, with 88% occurring once and the leading ten covering about 17%. The origin of this receptor is an adult in good health. Sequencing was performed on peripheral blood, taken on day 0 of MenACWY control vaccination. The chain is built from TRBV27 and TRBJ2-7; a possible D gene is TRBD2 (6 bases). The CDR3 loop is CASSLSRDFYEQYF. The CDR3 region has the DNA TGTGCCAGCAGTTTATCAAGGGACTTCTACGAGCAGTACTTC.